This T cell receptor beta chain was documented in a study of blood T cell repertoires in COVID-19. Only in-frame clones appear in the TCRdb table, and some are missing; sequencing was by immunoSEQ multiplex PCR. The sample yields about 280,000 clones, 65% to 90% seen once. A few counts support this clone. The sequence came from a middle-aged man with active or convalescent COVID-19. Sequencing was performed on peripheral blood.

The CDR3 here is CASTIGLQGEAFF. The CDR3, as DNA: TGTGCCAGCACAATTGGGCTGCAGGGTGAAGCTTTCTTT. The rearrangement links TRBV6-5 to TRBJ1-1; a possible D gene is TRBD1 (5 bases). Trimming stripped 7 bases from V and 7 bases from J, with 16 bases between. Germline V lookup: CDR1 MNHEY, CDR2 SVGAGI. The CDR3 totals 13 residues.